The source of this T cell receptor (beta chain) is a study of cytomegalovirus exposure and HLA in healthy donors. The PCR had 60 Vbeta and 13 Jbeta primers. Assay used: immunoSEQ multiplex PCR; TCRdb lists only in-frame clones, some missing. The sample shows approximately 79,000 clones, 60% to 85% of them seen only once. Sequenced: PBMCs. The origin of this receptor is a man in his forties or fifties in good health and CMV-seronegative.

CDR3 residues: CASSLGRQPLSGNTIYF. The CDR3 nucleotides are TGTGCCAGCAGCCTAGGGAGACAGCCCCTATCTGGAAACACCATATATTTT. The chain links TRBV7-9 to TRBJ1-3; a possible D gene is TRBD1 (5 bases). The germline V gene has CDR1 SEHNR and CDR2 FQNEAQ (reference sequence). The CDR3 covers 17 residues. Trimming took 5 bases from V and 1 from J, leaving 18 bases between them. Using reference TRBV7-9 and TRBJ1-3 for the parts outside the CDR3, the full variable domain is DTGVSQNPRHKITKRGQNVTFRCDPISEHNRLYWYRQTLGQGPEFLTYFQNEAQLEKSRLLSDRFSAERPKGSFSTLEIQRTEQGDSAMYLCASSLGRQPLSGNTIYFGEGSWLTVV.